This T cell receptor beta chain was retrieved from a study of early T cells in non-severe SARS-CoV-2 infection. As for the study in general: The sequenced material was bulk RNA from unsorted whole blood, and its chains were unpaired.

Between the trimmed V and J ends, which lost 0 bases and 6 bases, there was a span of 15 bases. The CDR3 sequence is 16 residues long. Germline V CDR1 and CDR2: DFQATT, SNEGSKA (reference sequence). General study points: Private and CD4 specificities were missed by VDJdb matching, skewed to anti-spike CD8.

Individual cDNA molecules each received unique molecular identifiers attached to them. One entry per CDR3 protein, called by TCRdb with MiXCR from the 5' RACE reads. The data show 86,000 or so distinct CDR3 sequences, with roughly 13% seen just once and 3% held by the top ten. This clonotype was seen at least ten times. Its target is unknown. The TCR sequence derives from an adult who was a healthcare worker with PCR-confirmed SARS-CoV-2 infection or an uninfected control (not recorded which). The chain links TRBV20-1 to TRBJ1-6; the D gene is possibly TRBD1 (5 bases). Sample: whole blood. DNA of the CDR3: TGCAGTGCTAGAGATCCTCAAGGAGGGGCTAATTCACCCCTCCACTTT. Translated, it gives CSARDPQGGANSPLHF.